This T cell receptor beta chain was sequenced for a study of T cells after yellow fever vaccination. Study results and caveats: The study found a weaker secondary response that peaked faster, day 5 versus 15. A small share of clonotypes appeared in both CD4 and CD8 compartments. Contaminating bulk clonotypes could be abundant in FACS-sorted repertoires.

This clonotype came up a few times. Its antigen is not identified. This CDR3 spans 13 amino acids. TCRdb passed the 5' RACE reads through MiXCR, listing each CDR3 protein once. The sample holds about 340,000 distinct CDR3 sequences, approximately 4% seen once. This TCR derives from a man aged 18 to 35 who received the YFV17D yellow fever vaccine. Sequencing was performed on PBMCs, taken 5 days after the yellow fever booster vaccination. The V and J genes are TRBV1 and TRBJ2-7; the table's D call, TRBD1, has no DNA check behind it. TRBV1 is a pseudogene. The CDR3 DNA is TGCACCAGGTCATATCCTACAGGGAGCGAGCAGTACGTC. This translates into CTRSYPTGSEQYV.